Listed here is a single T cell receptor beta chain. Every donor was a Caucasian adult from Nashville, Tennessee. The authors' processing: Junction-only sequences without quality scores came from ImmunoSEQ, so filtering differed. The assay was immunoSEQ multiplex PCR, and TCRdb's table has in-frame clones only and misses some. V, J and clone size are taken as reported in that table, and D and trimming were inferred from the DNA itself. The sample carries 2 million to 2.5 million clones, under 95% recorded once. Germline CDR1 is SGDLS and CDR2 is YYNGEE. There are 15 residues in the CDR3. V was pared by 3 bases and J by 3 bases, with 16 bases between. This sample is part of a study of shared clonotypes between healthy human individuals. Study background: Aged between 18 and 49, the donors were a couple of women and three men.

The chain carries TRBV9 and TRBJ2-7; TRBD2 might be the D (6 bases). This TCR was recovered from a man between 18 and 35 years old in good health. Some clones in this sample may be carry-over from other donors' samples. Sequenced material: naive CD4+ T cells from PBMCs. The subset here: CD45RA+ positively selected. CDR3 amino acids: CASSAGPGSGYEQYF. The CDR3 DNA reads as TGTGCCAGCAGCGCCGGACCCGGGAGTGGCTACGAGCAGTACTTC. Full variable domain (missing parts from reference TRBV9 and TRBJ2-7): DSGVTQTPKHLITATGQRVTLRCSPRSGDLSVYWYQQSLDQGLQFLIQYYNGEERAKGNILERFSAQQFPDLHSELNLSSLELGDSALYFCASSAGPGSGYEQYFGPGTRLTVT.